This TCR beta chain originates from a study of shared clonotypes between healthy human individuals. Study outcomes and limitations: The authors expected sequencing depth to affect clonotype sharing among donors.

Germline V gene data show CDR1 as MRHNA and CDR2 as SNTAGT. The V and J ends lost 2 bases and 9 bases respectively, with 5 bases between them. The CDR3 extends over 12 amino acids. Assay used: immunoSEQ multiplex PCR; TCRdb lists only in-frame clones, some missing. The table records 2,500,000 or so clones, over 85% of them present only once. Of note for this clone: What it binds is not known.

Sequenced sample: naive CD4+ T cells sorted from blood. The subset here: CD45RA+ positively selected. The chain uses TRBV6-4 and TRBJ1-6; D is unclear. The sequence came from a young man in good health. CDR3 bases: TGTGCCAGCAGTGACAGACCTTCACCCCTCCACTTT. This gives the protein CASSDRPSPLHF.